This TCR beta chain was identified during a study of T cell responses to AZD1222 COVID-19 vaccine. Whole-study context: Both about-4-week and about-12-week second-dose recipients were combined.

Trimming pared 5 bases from V and 4 bases from J, leaving 11 bases between. The CDR3 sequence is 13 residues long. This table comes from immunoSEQ multiplex PCR, and its TCRdb copy is limited to in-frame clones, with some not included. The sample has around 130,000 clones, 75% to 90% seen once. The chain carries TRBV12-3 or TRBV12-4 and TRBJ1-2; D remains ambiguous. This receptor was identified in an adult in good health. The input for sequencing was peripheral blood, taken on day 0 of AZD1222 vaccination. CDR3 sequence (DNA): TGTGCCAGCAGTCCCGGCAAGCCCTATGGCTACACCTTC. It codes for CASSPGKPYGYTF.